The 23 T cell receptor beta chains reported below all come from one sample, sequenced in a study of regulatory T cells in long-lasting Graves disease. Construction of TCR beta libraries relied on iRepertoire HTBI primers and on Arm-PCR targeting CDR3 regions. MiXCR, run by TCRdb on the multiplex PCR reads, gives a single entry per CDR3 protein. The profile covers approximately 300,000 distinct CDR3 sequences, with more than 15% appearing a single time and approximately 35% taken by the ten largest. Time point specified: newly diagnosed GD, antithyroid drugs for less than 3 months. Generation of the TCR library employed RNA extracted from PBMCs. The specimen was peripheral blood mononuclear cells (PBMCs), collected at new diagnosis, from a patient treated with antithyroid drugs. Receptors were obtained from a female donor with Graves disease.

Ten or more counts support this clonotype. The chain joins TRBV12-3 or TRBV12-4 to TRBJ2-5; D possibly uses TRBD1 or TRBD2 (5 bases each). The CDR3 has 15 amino acids. Trimming shortened V by 6 bases and J by 1 base, and 15 bases separated the two germline ends. Here the CDR3 reads CASSTPVGVQETQYF. The CDR3 nucleotides read TGTGCCAGCAGCACCCCTGTGGGGGTCCAAGAGACCCAGTACTTC.

The rearrangement links TRBV15 to TRBJ2-2; the D gene is possibly TRBD2 (6 bases). Trimming took off 1 base at V and 1 base at J, with 10 bases between the two ends. The germline V gene has CDR1 LNHNV and CDR2 YYDKDF (reference sequence). The CDR3 consists of 16 residues. As DNA, the CDR3 is TGTGCCACCAGCAGAGGTCTAGCGAAGAACACCGGGGAGCTGTTTTTT. Protein product: CATSRGLAKNTGELFF.

Only a few counts were recorded for this clonotype. The rearrangement uses TRBV3-1 and TRBJ2-7, with 7 bases identical to TRBD2. Germline V gene data show CDR1 as LGHDT and CDR2 as YNNKEL (reference sequence). V was clipped by 1 base and J by 0 bases; unmatched bases: 9. There are 17 residues in the CDR3. In nucleotides, the CDR3 is TGTGCCAGCAGCCAAGGACAGAGCGGGAAAAGCTCCTACGAGCAGTACTTC. Protein: CASSQGQSGKSSYEQYF.

Remarks on this clonotype: This may be a read error, as it is one base from a much larger clone. The chain carries TRBV20-1 and TRBJ1-1; a weak D match, TRBD1 (5 bases). This CDR3 contains 14 residues. CDR1 DFQATT and CDR2 SNEGSKA come from the germline V gene (reference sequence). V lost 3 bases to trimming and J lost 1 base, with 12 bases between them. This CDR3 is CSASPTAPNTEAFF. DNA for the CDR3: TGCAGTGCTAGCCCGACAGCTCCGAACACTGAAGCTTTCTTT.

The gene calls are TRBV18 and TRBJ2-1, with 9 bases matching TRBD1. The V gene's germline CDR1 is KGHSH and CDR2 LQKENI. Trimming took 8 bases from V and 6 from J; bases not matched to a gene: 11. The CDR3 has 15 residues. CDR3 amino acids: CASTQEQGASNEQFF. The CDR3 DNA reads TGTGCCAGCACCCAAGAACAGGGGGCCTCCAATGAGCAGTTCTTC. The full variable domain, with the rest looked up from reference TRBV18 and TRBJ2-1, is NAGVMQNPRHLVRRRGQEARLRCSPMKGHSHVYWYRQLPEEGLKFMVYLQKENIIDESGMPKERFSAEFPKEGPSILRIQQVVRGDSAAYFCASTQEQGASNEQFFGPGTRLTVL.

This clonotype came up a few times. This rearrangement joins TRBV3-1 to TRBJ2-5; 7 bases fit TRBD2. With V trimmed by 4 bases and J by 6 bases, 5 bases remained unmatched. The CDR3 is made up of 13 amino acids. CDR1 and CDR2 from the germline V gene are LGHDT and YNNKEL (reference sequence). The CDR3 loop is CASSRLAGKTQYF. The CDR3 bases are TGTGCCAGCAGCCGACTAGCAGGAAAGACCCAGTACTTC.

This clonotype was counted ten times or more. The chain has TRBV19 and TRBJ2-1; 8 bases agree with TRBD1. V lost 5 bases, J lost 13 bases, and 19 bases stayed unmatched. The CDR3 totals 16 residues. The germline V gene encodes CDR1 LNHDA and CDR2 SQIVND (reference sequence). The CDR3 DNA is TGTGCCAGTAGTCCATTAACAGGGGCCGCAGGGGGCGTCCAGTTCTTC. It yields the protein CASSPLTGAAGGVQFF. Variable domain in full (rest from reference TRBV19 and TRBJ2-1): DGGITQSPKYLFRKEGQNVTLSCEQNLNHDAMYWYRQDPGQGLRLIYYSQIVNDFQKGDIAEGYSVSREKKESFPLTVTSAQKNPTAFYLCASSPLTGAAGGVQFFGPGTRLTVL.

This clonotype has ten or more counts. The rearrangement uses TRBV2 and TRBJ2-7; D is possibly TRBD1 or TRBD2 (5 bases each). Trimming pared 3 bases from V and 9 bases from J, leaving 21 bases between. Per germline, CDR1 SNHLY and CDR2 FYNNEI. The CDR3 covers 15 residues. The CDR3 coding sequence is TGTGCCAGCAGTGATAGGGGAAGTCCCTACGAGGGGCAGTACTTC. It yields the protein CASSDRGSPYEGQYF.

For this clonotype: A far larger clone lies a single base away; this is likely a read error. V gene TRBV12-3 or TRBV12-4 combines with J gene TRBJ2-1; the D call may be TRBD1 or TRBD2 (6 bases each). The J call may be mistaken, given a closer DNA end match to TRBJ2-5. CDR3 length equals 16 residues. The CDR3 DNA follows: TGTGGCAGCAGTGAGGCGATTGGGGGGCATTGGGAGACCCAGTACTTC. It yields the protein CGSSEAIGGHWETQYF.

At least ten counts were recorded for this clonotype. As DNA, the CDR3 is TGTGCCAGCAGTACCCGGGACAGGGGGCGGGCGAACACTGAAGCTTTCTTT. Residues: CASSTRDRGRANTEAFF. The chain is built from TRBV6-1 and TRBJ1-1, with 12 nucleotides matching TRBD1. The CDR3 is 17 amino acids. The V gene end was trimmed by 5 bases and the J gene end by 1 base; junction bases not matched to a gene: 8. The germline V gene has CDR1 MNHNS and CDR2 SASEGT.

This clonotype was found many times. The chain uses TRBV2 and TRBJ2-3; D tentatively reads TRBD1 or TRBD2 (5 bases each). The ends were cut back, 7 bases at V and 1 base at J, with 12 bases in the middle. The CDR3 consists of 14 residues. The germline CDR1 and CDR2 sequences are SNHLY and FYNNEI. The CDR3 loop is CASIRLGGTDTQYF. The DNA for the CDR3 is TGTGCCAGCATCCGACTGGGGGGCACAGATACGCAGTATTTT.

This clonotype was seen at least ten times. The J gene is TRBJ2-7, the V gene TRBV5-1, with no clear D. This CDR3 comprises 13 residues. Trimming left V 4 bases short and J 2 bases short, with 10 bases between. Germline-derived CDR1 and CDR2 are SGHRS and YFSETQ. The CDR3 sequence: CASSPNGAYEQYF. The CDR3 DNA is TGCGCCAGCAGCCCGAACGGAGCCTACGAGCAGTACTTC.

The V gene is TRBV28, the J gene TRBJ1-2, with D maybe TRBD1 (5 bases). This CDR3 region has 13 residues. Germline values: CDR1 MDHEN, CDR2 SYDVKM. Deletions cut 5 bases from V and 4 bases from J, with 11 bases between. The CDR3 DNA is TGTGCCAGCAGTGCCGGGACGTTCTATGGCTACACCTTC. This translates into CASSAGTFYGYTF.

The gene calls are TRBV3-1 and TRBJ2-3; 10 nucleotides line up with TRBD1. Germline V gene data show CDR1 as LGHDT and CDR2 as YNNKEL (reference sequence). With V trimmed by 3 bases and J by 1 base, 4 bases remained unmatched. The CDR3 runs 16 residues. CDR3 in amino acids: CASSHSGTGGTDTQYF. The CDR3 nucleotides read TGTGCCAGCAGCCATTCCGGGACAGGGGGCACAGATACGCAGTATTTT.

This chain joins TRBV20-1 and TRBJ2-1; no clear D gene. The CDR3 loop spans 14 amino acids. Trimming cost V 3 bases and J 0 bases, with 9 bases left between them. Germline V lookup: CDR1 DFQATT, CDR2 SNEGSKA (reference sequence). The DNA of the CDR3 is TGCAGTGCTAGTCAGTCTAGCTCCTACAATGAGCAGTTCTTC. The encoded protein is CSASQSSSYNEQFF.

Ten or more counts support this clonotype. CDR3 nucleotide sequence: TGTGCCAGCAGCTTTAGGGGTAGGGCCGCCTACGAGCAGTACTTC. Translating gives CASSFRGRAAYEQYF. The chain combines TRBV7-2 with TRBJ2-7; D is possibly TRBD1 (5 bases). This CDR3 spans 15 amino acids. Germline V gene sequence: CDR1 SGHTA, CDR2 FQGNSA. V lost 3 bases and J 2 bases, leaving 14 bases between the germline ends.

The chain uses TRBV20-1 and TRBJ1-1; no clear D. Germline CDR1 reads DFQATT; CDR2 reads SNEGSKA (reference sequence). This CDR3 region has 16 residues. V was cut by 6 bases and J by 11 bases, with 31 bases left in between. This chain's CDR3 is CSARSGLTGSSQAAFF. CDR3 sequence (DNA): TGCAGTGCGCGGAGTGGATTGACCGGTTCGAGCCAGGCGGCTTTCTTT.

This clonotype appeared many times. This chain joins TRBV27 and TRBJ1-1; D gene unclear. The length of the CDR3 is 13 residues. Germline V gene sequence: CDR1 MNHEY, CDR2 SMNVEV (reference sequence). Trimming pared 5 bases from V and 0 bases from J, leaving 7 bases between. The CDR3 DNA follows: TGTGCCAGCAGTCCGTACATGAACACTGAAGCTTTCTTT. Residues: CASSPYMNTEAFF.

The table lists this clonotype with many counts. The chain recombines TRBV9 with TRBJ1-1, with a weak D call TRBD1 (6 bases). V was trimmed by 4 bases and J by 4 bases, leaving 17 bases between them. The CDR3 has 15 amino acids. CDR1 and CDR2 (germline): SGDLS, YYNGEE. This CDR3 reads CASSPNAGGLTEAFF. The CDR3 DNA follows: TGTGCCAGCAGCCCAAACGCGGGGGGCCTCACTGAAGCTTTCTTT.

This clonotype was observed a handful of times. CDR3: CATRISDRNTGELFF. As DNA, the CDR3 is TGTGCCACCAGAATCTCCGACAGAAACACCGGGGAGCTGTTTTTT. The rearrangement uses TRBV15 and TRBJ2-2, with D maybe TRBD1 (5 bases). The CDR3 is made up of 15 amino acids. CDR1 and CDR2 (germline): LNHNV, YYDKDF (reference sequence). The V and J ends lost 6 bases and 2 bases respectively, with 13 bases between them. The complete variable domain, with remaining parts taken from reference TRBV15 and TRBJ2-2, reads DAMVIQNPRYQVTQFGKPVTLSCSQTLNHNVMYWYQQKSSQAPKLLFHYYDKDFNNEADTPDNFQSRRPNTSFCFLDIRSPGLGDTAMYLCATRISDRNTGELFFGEGSRLTVL.

This clonotype occurred a few times. The chain is built from TRBV20-1 and TRBJ2-7, with 14 bases identical to TRBD2. This CDR3 has 15 amino acids. With 3 bases clipped from V and 5 bases from J, the junction kept 6 bases outside the gene matches. Germline V CDR1 and CDR2: DFQATT, SNEGSKA (reference sequence). This chain's CDR3 is CSARGTSGSVDEQYF. The CDR3 coding sequence is TGCAGTGCTAGGGGGACTAGCGGGAGTGTGGACGAGCAGTACTTC.

The J gene is TRBJ2-2, the V gene TRBV7-8; 9 bases match TRBD1. Germline values: CDR1 SGHVS, CDR2 FQNEAQ. J lost 7 bases, V lost 6 bases, and 9 bases had no gene match. The CDR3 extends over 15 amino acids. The CDR3: CASSPNRGLHGELFF. The CDR3 DNA follows: TGTGCCAGCAGTCCAAACAGGGGGCTGCACGGGGAGCTGTTTTTT.

At least ten counts were recorded for this clonotype. The chain combines TRBV2 with TRBJ2-3; weak D call: TRBD1 (6 bases). The ends were cut back, 6 bases at V and 4 bases at J, with 14 bases in the middle. Germline values: CDR1 SNHLY, CDR2 FYNNEI. The CDR3 spans 14 residues. The CDR3 DNA reads as TGTGCCAGCAGCTACTATGGGGGCTCAGATACGCAGTATTTT. Encoded protein: CASSYYGGSDTQYF.